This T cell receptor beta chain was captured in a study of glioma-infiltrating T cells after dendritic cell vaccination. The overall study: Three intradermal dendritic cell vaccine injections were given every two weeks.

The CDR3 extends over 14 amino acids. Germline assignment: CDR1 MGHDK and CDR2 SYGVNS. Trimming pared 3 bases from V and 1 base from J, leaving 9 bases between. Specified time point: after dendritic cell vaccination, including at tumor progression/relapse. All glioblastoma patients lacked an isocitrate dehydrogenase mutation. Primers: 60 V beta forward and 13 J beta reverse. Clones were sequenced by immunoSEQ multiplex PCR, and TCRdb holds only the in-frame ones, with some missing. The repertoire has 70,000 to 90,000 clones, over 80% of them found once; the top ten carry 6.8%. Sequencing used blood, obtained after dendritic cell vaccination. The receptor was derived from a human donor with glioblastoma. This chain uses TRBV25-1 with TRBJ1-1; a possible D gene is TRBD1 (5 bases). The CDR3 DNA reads TGTGCCAGCAGTGAGACAGAATCGAACACTGAAGCTTTCTTT. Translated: CASSETESNTEAFF.